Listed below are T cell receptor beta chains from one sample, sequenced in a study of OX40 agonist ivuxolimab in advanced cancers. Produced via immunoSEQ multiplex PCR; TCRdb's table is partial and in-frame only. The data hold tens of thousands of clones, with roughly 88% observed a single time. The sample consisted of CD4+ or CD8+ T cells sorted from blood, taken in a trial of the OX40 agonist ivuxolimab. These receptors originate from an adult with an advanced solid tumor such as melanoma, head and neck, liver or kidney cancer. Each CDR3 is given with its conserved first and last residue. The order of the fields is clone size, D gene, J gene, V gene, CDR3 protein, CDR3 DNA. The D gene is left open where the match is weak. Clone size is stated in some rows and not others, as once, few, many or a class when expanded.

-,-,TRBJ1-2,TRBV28,CASSERGVYGYTF,TGTGCCAGCAGTGAGAGGGGCGTTTATGGCTACACCTTC
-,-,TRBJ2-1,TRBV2,CASNKGSSYNEQFF,TGTGCCAGCAATAAGGGAAGCTCCTACAATGAGCAGTTCTTC
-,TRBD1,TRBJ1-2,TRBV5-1,CASSPDRSYGYTF,TGCGCCAGCAGCCCGGACAGGAGTTATGGCTACACCTTC
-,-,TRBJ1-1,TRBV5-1,CASSAGTPGVTEAFF,TGCGCCAGCAGCGCTGGGACGCCGGGTGTCACTGAAGCTTTCTTT
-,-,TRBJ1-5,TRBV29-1,CSVADSNQPQHF,TGCAGCGTCGCAGATAGCAATCAGCCCCAGCATTTT
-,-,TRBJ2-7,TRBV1,CTSSQDGSDSYEQYF,TGCACCAGCAGCCAAGATGGTAGCGACTCCTACGAGCAGTACTTC
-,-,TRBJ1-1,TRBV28,CASSSPHNTNTEAFF,TGTGCCAGCAGTTCCCCCCATAACACGAACACTGAAGCTTTCTTT
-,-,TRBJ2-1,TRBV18,CASSSGSYNEQFF,TGTGCCAGCTCCTCTGGTTCCTACAATGAGCAGTTCTTC
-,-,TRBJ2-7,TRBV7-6,CASSLAFEQYF,TGTGCCAGCAGCTTAGCCTTCGAGCAGTACTTC
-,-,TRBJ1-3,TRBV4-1,CASSQVAADSGNTIYF,TGCGCCAGCAGCCAAGTCGCGGCAGACTCTGGAAACACCATATATTTT
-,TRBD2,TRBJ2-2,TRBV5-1,CASTRTSGVPNTGELFF,TGCGCCAGCACCCGGACTAGCGGGGTTCCAAACACCGGGGAGCTGTTTTTT
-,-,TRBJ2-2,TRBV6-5,CASSTGPNTGELFF,TGTGCCAGCAGTACCGGGCCTAACACCGGGGAGCTGTTTTTT
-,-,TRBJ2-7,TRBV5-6,CASSFGTTTYRQYF,TGTGCCAGCAGCTTCGGGACAACCACCTACAGGCAGTACTTC
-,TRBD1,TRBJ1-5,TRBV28,CASSLETGRLKPQHF,TGTGCCAGCAGTTTGGAGACAGGGCGGTTGAAGCCCCAGCATTTT
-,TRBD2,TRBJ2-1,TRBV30,CAWSRASGLPFF,TGTGCCTGGAGTCGAGCTAGCGGCCTTCCGTTCTTC
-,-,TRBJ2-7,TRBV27,CASSFSRHRVAEQYF,TGTGCCAGCAGTTTCTCCAGACACAGGGTCGCCGAGCAGTACTTC
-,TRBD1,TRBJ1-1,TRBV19,CASSPDRGLNTEAFF,TGTGCCAGTAGTCCCGACAGGGGGCTGAACACTGAAGCTTTCTTT
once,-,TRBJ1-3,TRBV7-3,CASSSLSGNTIYF,TGTGCCAGCAGCTCCCTCAGCGGAAACACCATATATTTT
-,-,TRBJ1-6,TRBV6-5,CASSYSTNSPLHF,TGTGCCAGCAGTTACTCGACGAATTCACCCCTCCACTTT
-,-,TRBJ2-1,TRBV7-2,CASRPGQSNEQFF,TGTGCCAGCAGGCCCGGGCAATCAAATGAGCAGTTCTTC
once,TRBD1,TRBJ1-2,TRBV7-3,CASRQTRTGALGYTF,TGTGCCAGCAGGCAAACCAGGACAGGGGCCCTTGGCTACACCTTC
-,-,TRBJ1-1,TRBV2,CASKIEAGSTEAFF,TGTGCCAGCAAAATCGAGGCAGGCTCCACTGAAGCTTTCTTT
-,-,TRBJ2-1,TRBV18,CASLRSVNEQFF,TGTGCCAGCTTGCGGAGTGTTAATGAGCAGTTCTTC
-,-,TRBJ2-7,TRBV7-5,CVRSHIPEARGPRYEQYF,TGTGTCAGAAGCCATATACCAGAAGCGCGGGGGCCCCGCTACGAGCAGTACTTC
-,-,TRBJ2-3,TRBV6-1,CAITLFDTQYF,TGTGCCATTACATTGTTTGATACGCAGTATTTT